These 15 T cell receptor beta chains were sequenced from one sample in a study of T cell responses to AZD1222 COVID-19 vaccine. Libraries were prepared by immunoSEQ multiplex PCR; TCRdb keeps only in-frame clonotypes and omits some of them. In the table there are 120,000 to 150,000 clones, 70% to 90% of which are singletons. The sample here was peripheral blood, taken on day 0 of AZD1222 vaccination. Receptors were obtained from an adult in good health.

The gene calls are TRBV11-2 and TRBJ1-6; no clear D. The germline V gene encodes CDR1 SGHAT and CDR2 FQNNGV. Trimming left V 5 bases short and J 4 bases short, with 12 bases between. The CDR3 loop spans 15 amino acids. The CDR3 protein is CASSRGSAYNSPLHF. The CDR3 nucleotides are TGTGCCAGCAGCCGCGGGAGTGCTTATAATTCACCCCTCCACTTT.

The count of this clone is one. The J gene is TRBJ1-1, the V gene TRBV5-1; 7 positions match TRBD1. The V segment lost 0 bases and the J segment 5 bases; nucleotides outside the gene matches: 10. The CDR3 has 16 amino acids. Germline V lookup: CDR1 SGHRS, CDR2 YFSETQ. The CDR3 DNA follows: TGCGCCAGCAGCTTGGGGCAGGGGGGTATCGTGACTGAAGCTTTCTTT. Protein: CASSLGQGGIVTEAFF.

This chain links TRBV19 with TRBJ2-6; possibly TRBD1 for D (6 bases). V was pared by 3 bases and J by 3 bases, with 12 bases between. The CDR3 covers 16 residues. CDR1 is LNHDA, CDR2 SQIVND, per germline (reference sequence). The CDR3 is CASSILQGSGANVLTF. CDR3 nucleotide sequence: TGTGCCAGTAGTATCCTACAGGGAAGTGGGGCCAACGTCCTGACTTTC.

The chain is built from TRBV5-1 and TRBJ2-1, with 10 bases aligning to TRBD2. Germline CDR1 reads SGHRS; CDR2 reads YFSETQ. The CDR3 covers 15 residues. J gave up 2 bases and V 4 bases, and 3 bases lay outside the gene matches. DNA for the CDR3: TGCGCCAGCAGCCTCGGACTAGCGGCCTACAATGAGCAGTTCTTC. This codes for CASSLGLAAYNEQFF.

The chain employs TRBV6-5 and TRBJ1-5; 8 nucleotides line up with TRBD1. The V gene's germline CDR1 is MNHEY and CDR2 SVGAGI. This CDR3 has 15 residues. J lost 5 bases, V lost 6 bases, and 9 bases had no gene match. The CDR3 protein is CASSRAGGLDQPQHF. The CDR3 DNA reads TGTGCCAGCAGCCGCGCAGGGGGCTTGGATCAGCCCCAGCATTTT.

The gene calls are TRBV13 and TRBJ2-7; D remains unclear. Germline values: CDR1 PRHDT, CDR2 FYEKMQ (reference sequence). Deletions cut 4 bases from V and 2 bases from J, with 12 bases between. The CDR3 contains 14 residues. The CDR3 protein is CASSSRDGPYEQYF. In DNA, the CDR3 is TGTGCCAGCAGCTCTCGAGACGGGCCCTACGAGCAGTACTTC.

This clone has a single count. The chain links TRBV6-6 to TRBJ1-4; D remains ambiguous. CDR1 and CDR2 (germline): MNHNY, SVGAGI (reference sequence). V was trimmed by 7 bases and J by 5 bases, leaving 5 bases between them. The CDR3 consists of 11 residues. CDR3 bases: TGTGCCAGCACCTGGAATGAAAAACTGTTTTTT. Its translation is CASTWNEKLFF.

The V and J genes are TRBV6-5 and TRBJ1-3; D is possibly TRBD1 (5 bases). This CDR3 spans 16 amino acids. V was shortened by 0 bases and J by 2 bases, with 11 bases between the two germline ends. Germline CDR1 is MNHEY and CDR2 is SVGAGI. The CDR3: CASSYSGDFPGNTIYF. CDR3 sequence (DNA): TGTGCCAGCAGTTACTCAGGGGACTTCCCTGGAAACACCATATATTTT.

CDR3 sequence reads: CASSDRQGYYGYTF. As DNA, the CDR3 is TGTGCCAGCAGCGATAGGCAGGGGTACTATGGCTACACCTTC. The chain is built from TRBV7-9 and TRBJ1-2; D perhaps matches TRBD1 (6 bases). V lost 5 bases and J 3 bases, leaving 13 bases between the germline ends. This CDR3 has 14 residues. Germline lookup yields CDR1 SEHNR and CDR2 FQNEAQ (reference sequence).

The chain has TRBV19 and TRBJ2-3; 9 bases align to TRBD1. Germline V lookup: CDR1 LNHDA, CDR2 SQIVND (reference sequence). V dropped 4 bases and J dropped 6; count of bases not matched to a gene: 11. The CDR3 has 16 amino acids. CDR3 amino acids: CASSTTGGGSLDTQYF. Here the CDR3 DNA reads TGTGCCAGTAGTACCACAGGGGGCGGCAGTTTGGATACGCAGTATTTT.

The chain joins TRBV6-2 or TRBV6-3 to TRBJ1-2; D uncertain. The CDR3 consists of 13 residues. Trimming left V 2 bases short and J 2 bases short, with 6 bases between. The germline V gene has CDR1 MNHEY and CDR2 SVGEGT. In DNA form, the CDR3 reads TGTGCCAGCAGTTACCAGACGAACTATGGCTACACCTTC. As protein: CASSYQTNYGYTF.

CDR3 residues: CASSLAGGTFF. The CDR3 coding sequence is TGTGCCAGCAGCTTGGCCGGGGGGACGTTCTTC. V gene TRBV5-8 combines with J gene TRBJ2-1, with 7 bases lining up with TRBD2. J was trimmed by 15 bases and V by 0 bases; bases with no gene match: 3. The CDR3 totals 11 residues. Germline CDR1 reads SGHTS; CDR2 reads YDEGEE.

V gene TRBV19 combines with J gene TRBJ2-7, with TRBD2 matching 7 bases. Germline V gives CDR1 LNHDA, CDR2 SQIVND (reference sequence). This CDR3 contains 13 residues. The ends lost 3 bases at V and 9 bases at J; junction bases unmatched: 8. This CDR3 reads CASSMAGASGQYF. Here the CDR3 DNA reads TGTGCCAGTAGTATGGCGGGAGCCTCGGGGCAGTACTTC.

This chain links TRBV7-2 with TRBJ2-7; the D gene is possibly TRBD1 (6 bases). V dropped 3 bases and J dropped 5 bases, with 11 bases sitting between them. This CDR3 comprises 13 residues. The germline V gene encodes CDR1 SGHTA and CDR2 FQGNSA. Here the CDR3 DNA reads TGTGCCAGCAGCTTGACCCAGGGGAACGAGCAGTACTTC. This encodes CASSLTQGNEQYF.

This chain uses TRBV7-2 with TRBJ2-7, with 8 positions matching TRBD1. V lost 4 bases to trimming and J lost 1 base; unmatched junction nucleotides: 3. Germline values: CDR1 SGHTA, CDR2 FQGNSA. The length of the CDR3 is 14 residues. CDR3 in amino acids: CASSSGQGSYEQYF. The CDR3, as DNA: TGTGCCAGCAGCTCTGGACAGGGTTCCTACGAGCAGTACTTC.